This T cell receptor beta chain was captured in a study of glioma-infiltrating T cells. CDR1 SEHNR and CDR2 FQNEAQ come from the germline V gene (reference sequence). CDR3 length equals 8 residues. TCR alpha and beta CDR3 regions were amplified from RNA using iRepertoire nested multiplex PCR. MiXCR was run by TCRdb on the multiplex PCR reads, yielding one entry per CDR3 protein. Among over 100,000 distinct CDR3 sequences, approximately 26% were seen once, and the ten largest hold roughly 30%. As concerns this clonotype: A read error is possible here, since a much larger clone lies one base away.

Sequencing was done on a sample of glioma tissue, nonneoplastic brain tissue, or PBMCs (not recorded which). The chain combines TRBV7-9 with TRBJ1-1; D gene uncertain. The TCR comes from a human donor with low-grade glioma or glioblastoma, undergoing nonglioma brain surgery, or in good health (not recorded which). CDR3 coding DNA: TGTGCCAACAGCTTGGACCTCTTT. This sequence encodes CANSLDLF.